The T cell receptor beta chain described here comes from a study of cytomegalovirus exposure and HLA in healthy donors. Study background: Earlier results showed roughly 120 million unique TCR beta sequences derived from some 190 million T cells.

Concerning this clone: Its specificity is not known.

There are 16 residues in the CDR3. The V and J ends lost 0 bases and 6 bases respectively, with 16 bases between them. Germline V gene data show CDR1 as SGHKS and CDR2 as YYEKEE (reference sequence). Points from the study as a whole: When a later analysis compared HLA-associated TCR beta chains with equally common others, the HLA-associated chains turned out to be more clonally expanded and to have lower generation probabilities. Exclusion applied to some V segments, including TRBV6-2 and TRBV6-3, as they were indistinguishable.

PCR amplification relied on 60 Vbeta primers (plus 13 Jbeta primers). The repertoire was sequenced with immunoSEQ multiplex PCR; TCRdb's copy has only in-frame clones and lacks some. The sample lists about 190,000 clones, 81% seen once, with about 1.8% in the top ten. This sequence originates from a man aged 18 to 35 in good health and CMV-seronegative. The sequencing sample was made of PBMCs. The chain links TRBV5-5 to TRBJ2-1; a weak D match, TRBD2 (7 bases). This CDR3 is CASSLGGAGVLNEQFF. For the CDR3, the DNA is TGTGCCAGCAGCTTGGGGGGGGCGGGAGTTCTCAATGAGCAGTTCTTC. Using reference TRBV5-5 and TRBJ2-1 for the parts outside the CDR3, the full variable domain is DAGVTQSPTHLIKTRGQQVTLRCSPISGHKSVSWYQQVLGQGPQFIFQYYEKEERGRGNFPDRFSARQFPNYSSELNVNALLLGDSALYLCASSLGGAGVLNEQFFGPGTRLTVL.